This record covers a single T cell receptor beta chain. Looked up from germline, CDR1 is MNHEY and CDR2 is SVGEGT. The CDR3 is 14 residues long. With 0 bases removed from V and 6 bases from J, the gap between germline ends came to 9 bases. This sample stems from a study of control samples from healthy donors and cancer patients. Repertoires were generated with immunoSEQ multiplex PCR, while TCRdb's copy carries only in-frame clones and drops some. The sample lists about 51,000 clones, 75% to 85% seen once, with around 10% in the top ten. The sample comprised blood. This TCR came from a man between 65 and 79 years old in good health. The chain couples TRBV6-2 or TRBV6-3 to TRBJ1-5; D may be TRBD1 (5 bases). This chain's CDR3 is CASSYSRVTQPQHF. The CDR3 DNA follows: TGTGCCAGCAGTTACTCCAGGGTAACTCAGCCCCAGCATTTT.